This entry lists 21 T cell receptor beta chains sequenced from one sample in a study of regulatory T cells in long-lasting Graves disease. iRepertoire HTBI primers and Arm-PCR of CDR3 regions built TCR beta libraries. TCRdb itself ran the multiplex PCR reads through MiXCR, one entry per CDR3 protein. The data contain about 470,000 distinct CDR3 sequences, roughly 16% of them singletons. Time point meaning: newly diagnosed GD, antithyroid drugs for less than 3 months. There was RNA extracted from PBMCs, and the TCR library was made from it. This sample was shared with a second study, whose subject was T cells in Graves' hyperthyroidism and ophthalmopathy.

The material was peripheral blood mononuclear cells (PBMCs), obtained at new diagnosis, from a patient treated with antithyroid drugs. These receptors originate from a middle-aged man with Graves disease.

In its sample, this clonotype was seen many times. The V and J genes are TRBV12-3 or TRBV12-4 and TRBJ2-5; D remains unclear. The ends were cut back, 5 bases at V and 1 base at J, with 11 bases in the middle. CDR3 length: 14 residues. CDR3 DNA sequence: TGTGCCAGCAGTCGGGCGACGGCCCAAGAGACCCAGTACTTC. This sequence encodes CASSRATAQETQYF.

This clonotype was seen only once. The DNA of the CDR3 is TGCGCCAGCAGCTTGTTGGCTAGCGGGAGGAACATTCAGTACTTC. This gives the protein CASSLLASGRNIQYF. This chain joins TRBV5-1 and TRBJ2-4; 11 positions agree with TRBD2. Losses at the gene ends were 1 base for V and 7 bases for J; bases not matched to a gene: 4. Germline V CDR1 and CDR2: SGHRS, YFSETQ. The CDR3 has 15 residues.

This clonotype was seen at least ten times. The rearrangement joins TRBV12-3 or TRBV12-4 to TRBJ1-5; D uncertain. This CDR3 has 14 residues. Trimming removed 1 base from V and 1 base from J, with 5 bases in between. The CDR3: CASSLGRSNQPQHF. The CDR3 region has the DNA TGTGCCAGCAGTTTAGGGAGGAGCAATCAGCCCCAGCATTTT.

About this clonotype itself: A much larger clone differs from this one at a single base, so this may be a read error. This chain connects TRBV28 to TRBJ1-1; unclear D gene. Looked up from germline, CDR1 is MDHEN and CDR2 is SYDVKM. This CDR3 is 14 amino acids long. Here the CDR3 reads CASTLTRVNTKAFF. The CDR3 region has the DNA TGTGCCAGCACCCTAACCCGGGTGAACACTAAAGCTTTCTTT.

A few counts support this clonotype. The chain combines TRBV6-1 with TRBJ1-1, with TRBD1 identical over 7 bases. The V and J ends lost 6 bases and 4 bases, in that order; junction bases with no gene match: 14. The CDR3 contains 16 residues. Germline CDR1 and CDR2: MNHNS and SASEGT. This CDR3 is CASSPRGVGVGTEAFF. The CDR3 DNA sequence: TGTGCCAGCAGCCCCAGGGGGGTAGGGGTGGGCACTGAAGCTTTCTTT.

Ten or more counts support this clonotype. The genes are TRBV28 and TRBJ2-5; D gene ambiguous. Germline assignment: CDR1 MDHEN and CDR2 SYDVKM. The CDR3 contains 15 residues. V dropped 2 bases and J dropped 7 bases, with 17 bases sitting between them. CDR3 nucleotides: TGTGCCAGCAGTTTAAACCGGGCCCCGATAGGGACCCAGTACTTC. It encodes CASSLNRAPIGTQYF.

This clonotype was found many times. The CDR3 coding sequence is TGTGCCAGCAACCCAGTTGGACTAAAGGCCGGGGAGCTGTTTTTT. Protein: CASNPVGLKAGELFF. V is TRBV7-2 and J is TRBJ2-2; weak D call: TRBD2 (6 bases). Germline loops: CDR1 SGHTA, CDR2 FQGNSA. This CDR3 is built from 15 residues. Trimming removed 7 bases at V and 6 bases at J, with 18 bases between.

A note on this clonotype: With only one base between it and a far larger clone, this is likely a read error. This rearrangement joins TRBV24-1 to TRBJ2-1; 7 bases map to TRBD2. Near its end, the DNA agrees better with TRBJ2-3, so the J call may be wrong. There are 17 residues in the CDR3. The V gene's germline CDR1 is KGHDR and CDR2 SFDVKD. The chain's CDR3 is CATSDQTTGGTTGTQYF. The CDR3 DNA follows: TGTGCCACCAGTGACCAAACGACGGGGGGAACCACAGGTACGCAGTATTTT.

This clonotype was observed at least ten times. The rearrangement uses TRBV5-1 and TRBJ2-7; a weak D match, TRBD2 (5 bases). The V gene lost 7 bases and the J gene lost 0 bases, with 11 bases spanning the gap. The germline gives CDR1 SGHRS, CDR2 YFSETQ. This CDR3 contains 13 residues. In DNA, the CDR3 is TGCGCCAGCGGGAGCTCGAGCTCCTACGAGCAGTACTTC. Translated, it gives CASGSSSSYEQYF.

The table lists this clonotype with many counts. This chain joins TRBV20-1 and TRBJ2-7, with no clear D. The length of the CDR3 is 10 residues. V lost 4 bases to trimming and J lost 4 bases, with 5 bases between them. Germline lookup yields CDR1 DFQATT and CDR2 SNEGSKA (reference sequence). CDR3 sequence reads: CSANLYEQYF. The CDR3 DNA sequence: TGCAGTGCTAATCTGTACGAGCAGTACTTC.

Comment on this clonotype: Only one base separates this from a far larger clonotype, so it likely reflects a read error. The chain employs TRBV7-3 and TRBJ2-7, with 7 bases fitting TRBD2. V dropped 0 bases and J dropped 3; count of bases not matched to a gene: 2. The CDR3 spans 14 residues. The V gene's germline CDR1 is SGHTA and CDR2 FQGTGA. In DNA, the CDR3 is TGTGCCAGCAGCTTAACGGGAGGGGACTACGAGCAGTACTTC. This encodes CASSLTGGDYEQYF.

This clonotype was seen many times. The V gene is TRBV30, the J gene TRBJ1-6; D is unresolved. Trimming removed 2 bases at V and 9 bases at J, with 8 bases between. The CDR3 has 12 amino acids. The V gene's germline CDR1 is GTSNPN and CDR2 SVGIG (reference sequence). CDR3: CAWSMWFSPLHF. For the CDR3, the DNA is TGTGCCTGGAGTATGTGGTTTTCACCCCTCCACTTT.

CDR3 nucleotides: TGTGCCAGCAAACCCGGGACGAGTAATGAAAAACTGTTTTTT. Protein: CASKPGTSNEKLFF. The rearrangement links TRBV12-3 or TRBV12-4 to TRBJ1-4, with a weak D call TRBD1 (5 bases). The V end lost 7 bases, the J end lost 4 bases, and 13 bases lay between the germline ends. This CDR3 has 14 amino acids.

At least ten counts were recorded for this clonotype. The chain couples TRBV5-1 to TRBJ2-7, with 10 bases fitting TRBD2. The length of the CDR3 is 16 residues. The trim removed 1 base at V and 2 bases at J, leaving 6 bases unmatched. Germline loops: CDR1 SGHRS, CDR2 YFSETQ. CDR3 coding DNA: TGCGCCAGCAGCTTGATCGAACTAGCGGGAACCTACGAGCAGTACTTC. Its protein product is CASSLIELAGTYEQYF. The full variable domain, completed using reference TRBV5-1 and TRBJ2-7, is KAGVTQTPRYLIKTRGQQVTLSCSPISGHRSVSWYQQTPGQGLQFLFEYFSETQRNKGNFPGRFSGRQFSNSRSEMNVSTLELGDSALYLCASSLIELAGTYEQYFGPGTRLTVT.

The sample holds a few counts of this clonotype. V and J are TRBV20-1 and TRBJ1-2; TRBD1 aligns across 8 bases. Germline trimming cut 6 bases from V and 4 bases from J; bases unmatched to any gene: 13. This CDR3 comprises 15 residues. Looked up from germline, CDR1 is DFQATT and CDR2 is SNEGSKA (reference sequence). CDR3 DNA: TGCAGTGCCCGGGGTGTGACAGGGGAGATCTATGGCTACACCTTC. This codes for CSARGVTGEIYGYTF.

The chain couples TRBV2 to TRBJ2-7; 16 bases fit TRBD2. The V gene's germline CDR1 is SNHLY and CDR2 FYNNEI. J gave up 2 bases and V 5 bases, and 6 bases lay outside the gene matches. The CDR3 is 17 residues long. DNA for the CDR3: TGTGCCAGCAGTCCCGGGACTAGCGGGAGGGAAACCTACGAGCAGTACTTC. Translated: CASSPGTSGRETYEQYF.

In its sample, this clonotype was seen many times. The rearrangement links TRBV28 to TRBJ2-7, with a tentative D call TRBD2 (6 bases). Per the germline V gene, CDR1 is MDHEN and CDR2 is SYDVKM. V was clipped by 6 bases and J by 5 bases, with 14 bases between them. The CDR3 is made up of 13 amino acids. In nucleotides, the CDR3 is TGTGCCAGCAGCTATCGGCGGGGTAACGAGCAGTACTTC. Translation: CASSYRRGNEQYF.

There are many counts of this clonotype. DNA of the CDR3: TGCGCCAGCAGCCGGGAACAATCCACAGATACGCAGTATTTT. This gives the protein CASSREQSTDTQYF. V usage is TRBV5-1 and J usage is TRBJ2-3; the D gene is possibly TRBD2 (5 bases). The CDR3 has 14 residues. The V end lost 4 bases, the J end lost 2 bases, and 11 bases lay between the germline ends. CDR1 is SGHRS and CDR2 is YFSETQ in the germline V gene.

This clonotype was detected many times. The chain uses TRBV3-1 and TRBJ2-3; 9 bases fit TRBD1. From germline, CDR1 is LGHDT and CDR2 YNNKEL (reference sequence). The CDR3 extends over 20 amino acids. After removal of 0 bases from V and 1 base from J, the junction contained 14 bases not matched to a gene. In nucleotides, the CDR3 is TGTGCCAGCAGCCAAGATCGGAGGACAGGGGACGAACCCGGCACAGATACGCAGTATTTT. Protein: CASSQDRRTGDEPGTDTQYF.

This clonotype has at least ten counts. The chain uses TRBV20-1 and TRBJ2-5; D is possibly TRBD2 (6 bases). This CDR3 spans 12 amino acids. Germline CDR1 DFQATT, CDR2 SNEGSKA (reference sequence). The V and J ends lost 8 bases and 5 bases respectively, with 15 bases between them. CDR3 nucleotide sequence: TGCAGTATAAAAGGAGGGCCGGAGACCCAGTACTTC. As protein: CSIKGGPETQYF.

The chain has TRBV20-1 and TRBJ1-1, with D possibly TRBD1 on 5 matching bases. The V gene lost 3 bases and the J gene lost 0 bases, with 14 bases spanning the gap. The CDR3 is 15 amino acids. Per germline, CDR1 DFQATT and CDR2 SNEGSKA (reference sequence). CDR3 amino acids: CSARKGMAVNTEAFF. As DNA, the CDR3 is TGCAGTGCTAGGAAGGGGATGGCAGTGAACACTGAAGCTTTCTTT.